This is a list of T cell receptor beta chains from one sample in a study of cytomegalovirus exposure and HLA in healthy donors. Sequenced by immunoSEQ multiplex PCR; TCRdb stores in-frame clones only, minus some. The sample includes about 150,000 clones, 76% of them seen just once. The sequenced sample consisted of PBMCs. The receptors stem from a man aged 35 to 55 in good health and CMV-seronegative. The CDR3 runs from the conserved cysteine through the conserved F or W. The D gene is left open where the match is weak. The size entry is marked missing in some rows and otherwise reads once, few, many or a size class.

d_gene	j_gene	v_gene	abundance	CDR3nt	CDR3aa
.	TRBJ1-1	TRBV28	.	TGTGCCAGCAGTTTAGCGGTGAACACTGAAGCTTTCTTT	CASSLAVNTEAFF
TRBD2	TRBJ2-3	TRBV9	.	TGTGCCAGCAGCGTAGAAGGCGGGGGGCGGACAGATACGCAGTATTTT	CASSVEGGGRTDTQYF
.	TRBJ2-7	TRBV5-1	.	TGCGCCAGCATGGAGACCCACCTTGGGGAGCAGTACTTC	CASMETHLGEQYF
.	TRBJ1-1	TRBV30	.	TGTGCCTGGAGCTCTCCGGGTCTAGAAGCTTTCTTT	CAWSSPGLEAFF
.	TRBJ2-7	TRBV10-1	.	TGCGCCAGCAGTGAGTCGGGCAGGGACTACGAGCAGTACTTC	CASSESGRDYEQYF
.	TRBJ2-5	TRBV28	once	TGTGCCAGCAGTTCAGGGGAAGGGACCCAGTACTTC	CASSSGEGTQYF
.	TRBJ1-1	TRBV19	once	TGTGCCAGTAGTATAGGTCCAAACACTGAAGCTTTCTTT	CASSIGPNTEAFF
.	TRBJ2-3	TRBV2	.	TGTGCCAGCACCAGGGATAGCACAGATACGCAGTATTTT	CASTRDSTDTQYF
.	TRBJ1-2	TRBV4-1	.	TGCGCCAGCAGCCAAGATCGGGGGGGCTTAAACTATGGCTACACCTTC	CASSQDRGGLNYGYTF
.	TRBJ1-5	TRBV2	.	TGTGCCAGCACCGGCGGGGGCAATCAGCCCCAGCATTTT	CASTGGGNQPQHF
TRBD2	TRBJ2-1	TRBV9	.	TGTGCCAGCAGCGTAGCTAGCGGGGCTGAGCAGTTCTTC	CASSVASGAEQFF
.	TRBJ2-2	TRBV5-6	.	TGTGCCAGCAGCTTCTATAGCGTAATCCCGAACACCGGGGAGCTGTTTTTT	CASSFYSVIPNTGELFF
TRBD1	TRBJ1-3	TRBV5-1	.	TGCGCCAGCAGCCGCGGACAGGGTGGAAACACCATATATTTT	CASSRGQGGNTIYF
TRBD1	TRBJ2-7	TRBV4-3	.	TGCGCCAGCAGCCAAGATAGGGGGACAGGGGCACCCGAGCAGTACTTC	CASSQDRGTGAPEQYF
TRBD1	TRBJ2-7	TRBV7-9	.	TGTGCCAGCAGCTTAGGACAGGGGATTTTCGACGAGCAGTACTTC	CASSLGQGIFDEQYF
TRBD2	TRBJ2-3	TRBV7-9	.	TGTGCCAGCAGCCTTAGCGGGTTTAGCACAGATACGCAGTATTTT	CASSLSGFSTDTQYF
TRBD1	TRBJ2-7	TRBV6-6	.	TGTGCCAGCCTACCTATGACAGGGAGCCACGAGCAGTACTTC	CASLPMTGSHEQYF
TRBD1	TRBJ2-7	TRBV11-2	.	TGTGCCAGCAGCTGGGGGACAGGGGCCTACGAGCAGTACTTC	CASSWGTGAYEQYF
.	TRBJ2-7	TRBV6-5	.	TGTGCCAGCAGTTACTCGGCCAGGGCCTACGAGCAGTACTTC	CASSYSARAYEQYF
TRBD2	TRBJ2-3	TRBV5-1	.	TGCGCCAGCAGCCAAGGACTAGCGAGCGCAGATACGCAGTATTTT	CASSQGLASADTQYF
.	TRBJ1-3	TRBV5-1	.	TGCGCCAGCAGCTTGGATAACTCTGGAAACACCATATATTTT	CASSLDNSGNTIYF
.	TRBJ1-5	TRBV5-4	.	TGTGCCAGCAGCTCGGACGGAGGGGGCAATCAGCCCCAGCATTTT	CASSSDGGGNQPQHF
.	TRBJ1-2	TRBV29-1	.	TGCAGCGTGCCCTACGGATTACAGGGCTACACCTTC	CSVPYGLQGYTF
.	TRBJ2-5	TRBV11-3	few	TGTGCCAGCAGCTCGGTAGCCGTAGAGACCCAGTACTTC	CASSSVAVETQYF
TRBD1	TRBJ1-4	TRBV7-9	.	TGTTCCAGCAGCTTAGATCCGGACAGGGGGCGGAATGAAAAACTGTTTTTT	CSSSLDPDRGRNEKLFF
TRBD1	TRBJ2-7	TRBV7-6	.	TGTGCCAGCAGCTTAGACGACAGGGGCTACGAGCAGTACTTC	CASSLDDRGYEQYF
TRBD1	TRBJ1-4	TRBV7-9	.	TGTTCCTGCCGGGACAGGGACGAAAAACTGTTTTTT	CSCRDRDEKLFF
.	TRBJ2-7	TRBV11-2	.	TGTGCCAGCAGTCAGAGGACTACCGAAGACTACGAGCAGTACTTC	CASSQRTTEDYEQYF
TRBD2	TRBJ2-5	TRBV7-2	.	TGTGCCAGCAGTCTACTAGCGGGTCCCTGGGGAGAGACCCAGTACTTC	CASSLLAGPWGETQYF
.	TRBJ2-2	TRBV6-5	.	TGTGCCAGCAGCCTCGATAGCACCGGGGAGCTGTTTTTT	CASSLDSTGELFF
.	TRBJ2-3	TRBV10-3	.	TGTGCCATCAGTGAGTCGTACAGGGTCGGGGATACGCAGTATTTT	CAISESYRVGDTQYF
TRBD1	TRBJ1-1	TRBV28	.	TGTGCCAGCAGCCCACCTAGTCCACAGGGGGCTAGGAACACTGAAGCTTTCTTT	CASSPPSPQGARNTEAFF
TRBD2	TRBJ2-1	TRBV27	.	TGTGCCAGCAGTTTATCAGGTGGGAGGGCCCTCAATGAGCAGTTCTTC	CASSLSGGRALNEQFF
.	TRBJ2-7	TRBV28	once	TGTGCCAGCCTGATAGCCAACGAGCAGTACTTC	CASLIANEQYF
.	TRBJ1-2	TRBV14	.	TGTGCCAGCAGCCAAGATCTACAGCCGCACTATGGCTACACCTTC	CASSQDLQPHYGYTF
.	TRBJ2-3	TRBV5-1	few	TGCGCCAGCAGCACGGGCGGGAGCACAGATACGCAGTATTTT	CASSTGGSTDTQYF
.	TRBJ1-4	TRBV7-9	few	TGTGCCAGCAGCTTAAGCCAAAAACTGTTTTTT	CASSLSQKLFF
TRBD1	TRBJ2-3	TRBV6-6	.	TGTGCCAGCAGTCAGGGACAGGGTCCCACAGATACGCAGTATTTT	CASSQGQGPTDTQYF
TRBD2	TRBJ2-7	TRBV27	.	TGTGCCAGCAGTGTAACCCCTTCCGGGAGGGCCCACGAGCAGTACTTC	CASSVTPSGRAHEQYF
.	TRBJ2-1	TRBV18	.	TGTGCCAGCTCACCTCAGGGGGGCAGCTCCTACAATGAGCAGTTCTTC	CASSPQGGSSYNEQFF
.	TRBJ2-7	TRBV6-5	.	TGTGCCAGCAGTTACGCCCAGATCTCCTACGAGCAGTACTTC	CASSYAQISYEQYF
.	TRBJ2-7	TRBV6-1	few	TGTGCCAGCAGTGAAGCCGACGGGAACCCCTACGAGCAGTACTTC	CASSEADGNPYEQYF
TRBD1	TRBJ1-1	TRBV4-1	.	TGCGCCAGCAGCCAAGAACAGGGGGCAACTGAAGCTTTCTTT	CASSQEQGATEAFF
.	TRBJ2-7	TRBV28	few	TGTGCCAGCAGCCCTCTTAACGAGCAGTACTTC	CASSPLNEQYF
.	TRBJ2-7	TRBV4-1	.	TGCGCCAGCAGCCAAGAGAGCCCCGAGACAGCCTACGAGCAGTACTTC	CASSQESPETAYEQYF
.	TRBJ2-7	TRBV4-2	.	TGTGCCAGCAGCCAAGATTTGGGTCTAGCGTACTACGAGCAGTACTTC	CASSQDLGLAYYEQYF